These 8 T cell receptor beta chains share one sample of origin, sequenced in a study of blood T cell repertoires in COVID-19. Produced via immunoSEQ multiplex PCR; TCRdb's table is partial and in-frame only. The table has around 300,000 clones, less than 90% seen once. Sequencing was performed on peripheral blood. The receptor source for this set is a woman in her seventies with COVID-19, enrolled during active disease.

In this sample, this clone turned up many times. The chain recombines TRBV7-2 with TRBJ1-4, with 7 bases identical to TRBD1. The V segment lost 5 bases and the J segment 7 bases; nucleotides outside the gene matches: 7. Germline V gene lookup returns CDR1 SGHTA and CDR2 FQGNSA. This CDR3 is built from 14 residues. DNA of the CDR3: TGTGCCAGCAGCCAGACAGGGCGAGGTGAAAAACTGTTTTTT. It codes for CASSQTGRGEKLFF. The variable domain in full, completed from reference TRBV7-2 and TRBJ1-4, reads GAGVSQSPSNKVTEKGKDVELRCDPISGHTALYWYRQSLGQGLEFLIYFQGNSAPDKSGLPSDRFSAERTGGSVSTLTIQRTQQEDSAVYLCASSQTGRGEKLFFGSGTQLSVL.

V usage is TRBV5-1 and J usage is TRBJ2-1, with 15 positions matching TRBD2. The V segment lost 4 bases and the J segment 7 bases; nucleotides outside the gene matches: 6. The CDR3 spans 16 residues. Germline V gene sequence: CDR1 SGHRS, CDR2 YFSETQ. The CDR3 here is CASSPGLAGGQNEQFF. CDR3 DNA sequence: TGCGCCAGCAGCCCAGGACTAGCGGGGGGGCAGAATGAGCAGTTCTTC.

The rearrangement links TRBV27 to TRBJ1-2; TRBD1 might be the D (5 bases). CDR1 is MNHEY and CDR2 is SMNVEV in the germline V gene (reference sequence). The CDR3 covers 16 residues. Trimming took 0 bases from V and 1 from J, leaving 12 bases between them. The CDR3 DNA is TGTGCCAGCAGTTTATCCCGACAGTCCCTTAACTATGGCTACACCTTC. Protein: CASSLSRQSLNYGYTF.

The CDR3 protein is CASSYGRDSNYGYTF. The CDR3 DNA follows: TGTGCCAGCAGTTACGGCCGGGACAGTAACTATGGCTACACCTTC. The chain links TRBV6-6 to TRBJ1-2; 7 positions agree with TRBD1. The CDR3 spans 15 residues. CDR1 is MNHNY, CDR2 SVGAGI, per germline (reference sequence). V trimming: 2 bases; J trimming: 1 base; junction bases outside the gene matches: 4.

The rearrangement joins TRBV6-5 to TRBJ1-6; possible D gene TRBD1, 6 bases. Germline CDR1 is MNHEY and CDR2 is SVGAGI. V was cut by 5 bases and J by 10 bases, with 12 bases left in between. The CDR3 runs to 13 residues. CDR3 coding DNA: TGTGCCAGCAGTCCCACAGGGTTATCACCCCTCCACTTT. It specifies CASSPTGLSPLHF.

This clone was detected a few times. The chain uses TRBV6-5 and TRBJ1-5, with 7 nucleotides matching TRBD1. The CDR3 contains 15 residues. Trimming at V came to 6 bases and at J to 0 bases, leaving 5 bases not matched to a gene. The germline CDR1 and CDR2 sequences are MNHEY and SVGAGI. The CDR3 DNA reads TGTGCCAGCAGACCGGGACAGATTAGCAATCAGCCCCAGCATTTT. Its translation is CASRPGQISNQPQHF.

The chain recombines TRBV28 with TRBJ1-1; possibly TRBD1 for D (6 bases). There are 13 residues in the CDR3. The V end was cut by 7 bases, the J end by 2 bases, with 11 bases between. Germline CDR1 is MDHEN and CDR2 is SYDVKM. CDR3 sequence: CASKMTGNTEAFF. For the CDR3, the DNA is TGTGCCAGCAAGATGACAGGTAACACTGAAGCTTTCTTT.

The chain joins TRBV28 to TRBJ1-1; 7 nucleotides align to TRBD1. The V and J ends lost 8 bases and 5 bases, in that order; junction bases with no gene match: 5. The germline V gene has CDR1 MDHEN and CDR2 SYDVKM. This CDR3 has 12 amino acids. CDR3 DNA: TGTGCCAGCGGCAGGGGGAAAACTGAAGCTTTCTTT. Translated: CASGRGKTEAFF.